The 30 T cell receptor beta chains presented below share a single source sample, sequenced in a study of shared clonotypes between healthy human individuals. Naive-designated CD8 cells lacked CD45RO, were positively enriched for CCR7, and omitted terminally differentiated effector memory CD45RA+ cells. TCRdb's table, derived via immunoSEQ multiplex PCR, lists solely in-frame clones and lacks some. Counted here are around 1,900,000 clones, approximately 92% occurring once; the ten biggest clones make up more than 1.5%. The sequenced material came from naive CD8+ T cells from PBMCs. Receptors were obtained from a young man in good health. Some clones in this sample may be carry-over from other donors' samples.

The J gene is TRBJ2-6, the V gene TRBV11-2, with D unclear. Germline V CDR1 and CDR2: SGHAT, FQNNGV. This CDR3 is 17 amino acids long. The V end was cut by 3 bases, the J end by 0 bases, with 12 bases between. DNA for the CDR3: TGTGCCAGCAGCTTCGGACGGCCAAGCTCTGGGGCCAACGTCCTGACTTTC. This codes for CASSFGRPSSGANVLTF.

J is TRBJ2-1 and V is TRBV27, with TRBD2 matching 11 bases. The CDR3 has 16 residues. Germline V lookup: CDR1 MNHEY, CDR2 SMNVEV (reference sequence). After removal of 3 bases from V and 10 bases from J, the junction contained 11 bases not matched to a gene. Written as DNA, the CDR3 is TGTGCCAGCAGTTTCCCGACTAGCGGGATTCGGCCGGAGCAGTTCTTC. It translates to CASSFPTSGIRPEQFF.

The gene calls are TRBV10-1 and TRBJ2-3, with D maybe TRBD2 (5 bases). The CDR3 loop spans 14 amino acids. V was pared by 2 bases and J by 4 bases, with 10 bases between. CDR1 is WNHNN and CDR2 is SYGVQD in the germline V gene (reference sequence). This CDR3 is CASSEGGQADTQYF. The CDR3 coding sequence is TGCGCCAGCAGTGAGGGCGGGCAGGCAGATACGCAGTATTTT.

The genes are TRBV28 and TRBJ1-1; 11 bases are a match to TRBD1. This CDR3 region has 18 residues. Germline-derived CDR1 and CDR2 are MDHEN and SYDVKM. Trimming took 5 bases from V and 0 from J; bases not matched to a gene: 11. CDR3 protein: CASSVSGTGGFMNTEAFF. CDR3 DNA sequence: TGTGCCAGCAGTGTTTCCGGGACAGGGGGGTTTATGAACACTGAAGCTTTCTTT. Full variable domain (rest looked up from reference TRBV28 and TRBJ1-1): DVKVTQSSRYLVKRTGEKVFLECVQDMDHENMFWYRQDPGLGLRLIYFSYDVKMKEKGDIPEGYSVSREKKERFSLILESASTNQTSMYLCASSVSGTGGFMNTEAFFGQGTRLTVV.

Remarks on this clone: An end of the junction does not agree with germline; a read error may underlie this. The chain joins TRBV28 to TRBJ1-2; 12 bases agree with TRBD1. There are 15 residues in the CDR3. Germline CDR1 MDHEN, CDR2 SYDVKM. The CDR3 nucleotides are TGTGCCAGCAGTTCCACCGGGACAGGGGGCTATCGCTACACCTTC. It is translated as CASSSTGTGGYRYTF.

CDR3 nucleotides: TGTGCCAGCAGTCCCCTAGACAATGAGCAGTTCTTC. The encoded protein is CASSPLDNEQFF. The rearrangement joins TRBV28 to TRBJ2-1; D is uncertain. The CDR3 sequence is 12 residues long. Germline V CDR1 and CDR2: MDHEN, SYDVKM. The V and J ends lost 5 bases and 5 bases respectively, with 7 bases between them.

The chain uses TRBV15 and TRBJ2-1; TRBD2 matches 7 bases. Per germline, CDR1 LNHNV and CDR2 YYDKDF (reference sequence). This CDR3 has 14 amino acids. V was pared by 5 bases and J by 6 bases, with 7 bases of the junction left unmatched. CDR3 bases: TGTGCCACCAGCCTTAGCGGGCGGGGCAATGAGCAGTTCTTC. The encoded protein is CATSLSGRGNEQFF.

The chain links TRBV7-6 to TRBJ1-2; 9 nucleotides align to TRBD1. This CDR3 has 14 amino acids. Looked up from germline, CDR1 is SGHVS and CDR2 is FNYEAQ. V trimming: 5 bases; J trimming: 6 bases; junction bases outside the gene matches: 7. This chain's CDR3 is CASSHWGQGDGYTF. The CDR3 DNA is TGTGCCAGCAGCCATTGGGGACAGGGAGATGGCTACACCTTC.

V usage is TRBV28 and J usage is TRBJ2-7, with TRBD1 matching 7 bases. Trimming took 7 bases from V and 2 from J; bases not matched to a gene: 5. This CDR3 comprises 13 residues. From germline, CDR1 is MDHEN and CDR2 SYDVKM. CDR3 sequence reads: CASKRTGPYEQYF. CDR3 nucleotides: TGTGCCAGCAAGAGGACAGGTCCCTACGAGCAGTACTTC.

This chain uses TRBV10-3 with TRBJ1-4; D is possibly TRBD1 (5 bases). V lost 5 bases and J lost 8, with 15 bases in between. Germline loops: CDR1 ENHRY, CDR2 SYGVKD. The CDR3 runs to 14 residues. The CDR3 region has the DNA TGTGCCATCAGTCCTTCGGGGGAAGTAGAAAAACTGTTTTTT. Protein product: CAISPSGEVEKLFF.

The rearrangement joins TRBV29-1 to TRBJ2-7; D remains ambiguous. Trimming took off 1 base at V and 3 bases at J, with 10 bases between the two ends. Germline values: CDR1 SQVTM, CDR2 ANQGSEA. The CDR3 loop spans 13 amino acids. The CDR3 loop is CSVEGKASYEQYF. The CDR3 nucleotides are TGCAGCGTTGAAGGCAAGGCTAGCTACGAGCAGTACTTC.

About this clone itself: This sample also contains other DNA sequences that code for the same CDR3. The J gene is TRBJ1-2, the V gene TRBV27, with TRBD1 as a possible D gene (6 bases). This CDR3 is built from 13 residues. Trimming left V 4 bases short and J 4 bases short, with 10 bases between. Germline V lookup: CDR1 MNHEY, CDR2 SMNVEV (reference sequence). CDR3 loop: CASSSGGGYGYTF. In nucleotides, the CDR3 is TGTGCCAGCAGTTCCGGAGGGGGCTATGGCTACACCTTC.

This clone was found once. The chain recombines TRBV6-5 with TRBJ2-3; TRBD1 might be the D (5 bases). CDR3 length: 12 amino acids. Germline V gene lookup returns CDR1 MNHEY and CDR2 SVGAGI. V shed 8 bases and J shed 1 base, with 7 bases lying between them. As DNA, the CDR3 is TGTGCCAGCGGGGCACGCACAGATACGCAGTATTTT. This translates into CASGARTDTQYF.

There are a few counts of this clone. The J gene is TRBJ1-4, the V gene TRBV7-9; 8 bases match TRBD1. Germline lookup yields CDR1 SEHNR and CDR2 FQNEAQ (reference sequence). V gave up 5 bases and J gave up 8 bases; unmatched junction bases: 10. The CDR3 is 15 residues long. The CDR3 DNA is TGTGCCAGCAGCCCGTGGACAGGGCTAGAGGAAAAACTGTTTTTT. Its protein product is CASSPWTGLEEKLFF.

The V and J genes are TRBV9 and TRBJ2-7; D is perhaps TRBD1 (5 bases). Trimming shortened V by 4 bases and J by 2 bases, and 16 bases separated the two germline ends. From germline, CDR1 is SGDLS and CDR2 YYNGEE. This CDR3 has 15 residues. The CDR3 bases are TGTGCCAGCAGCCCAATGGGGAAGGGGACCTACGAGCAGTACTTC. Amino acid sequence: CASSPMGKGTYEQYF.

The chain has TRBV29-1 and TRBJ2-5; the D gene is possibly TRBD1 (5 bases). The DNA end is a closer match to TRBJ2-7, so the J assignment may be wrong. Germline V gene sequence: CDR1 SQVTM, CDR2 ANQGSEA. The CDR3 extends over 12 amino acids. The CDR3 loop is CSVCDSTYEQYF. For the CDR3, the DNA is TGCAGCGTATGTGACAGCACCTACGAGCAGTACTTC.

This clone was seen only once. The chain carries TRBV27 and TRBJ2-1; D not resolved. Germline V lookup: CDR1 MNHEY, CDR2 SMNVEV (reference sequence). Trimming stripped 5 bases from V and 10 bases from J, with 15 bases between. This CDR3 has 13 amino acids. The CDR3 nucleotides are TGTGCCAGCAGTCCAAACGGTAGGGCCGAGCAGTTCTTC. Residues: CASSPNGRAEQFF.

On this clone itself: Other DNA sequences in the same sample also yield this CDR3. The CDR3 nucleotides are TGTGCCAGCAGTTGGACAGGGAGGAACACTGAAGCTTTCTTT. Translation: CASSWTGRNTEAFF. The gene calls are TRBV28 and TRBJ1-1; 8 bases are a match to TRBD1. The V segment lost 4 bases and the J segment 1 base; nucleotides outside the gene matches: 2. From germline, CDR1 is MDHEN and CDR2 SYDVKM. The CDR3 sequence is 14 residues long. Full variable domain (remainder filled in from reference TRBV28 and TRBJ1-1): DVKVTQSSRYLVKRTGEKVFLECVQDMDHENMFWYRQDPGLGLRLIYFSYDVKMKEKGDIPEGYSVSREKKERFSLILESASTNQTSMYLCASSWTGRNTEAFFGQGTRLTVV.

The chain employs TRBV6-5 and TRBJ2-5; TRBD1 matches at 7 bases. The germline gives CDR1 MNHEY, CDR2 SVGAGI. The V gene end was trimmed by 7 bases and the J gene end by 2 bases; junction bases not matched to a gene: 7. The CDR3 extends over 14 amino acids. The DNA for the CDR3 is TGTGCCAGCACCCACAGGGGTAGACAAGAGACCCAGTACTTC. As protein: CASTHRGRQETQYF.

The CDR3 is CASSPGLAGGYNEQFF. The CDR3 nucleotides are TGTGCCAGCAGCCCCGGACTAGCGGGAGGGTACAATGAGCAGTTCTTC. This chain joins TRBV11-2 and TRBJ2-1; TRBD2 matches 15 bases. V was pared by 5 bases and J by 4 bases, with 3 bases of the junction left unmatched. This CDR3 region has 16 residues. CDR1 and CDR2 (germline): SGHAT, FQNNGV.

DNA of the CDR3: TGTGCCAGCAGCCTAAGGACAGTTATCAATCAGCCCCAGCATTTT. Its protein product is CASSLRTVINQPQHF. This chain uses TRBV28 with TRBJ1-5; a weak D match, TRBD1 (6 bases). Per the germline V gene, CDR1 is MDHEN and CDR2 is SYDVKM. The V gene lost 6 bases and the J gene lost 3 bases, with 15 bases spanning the gap. The CDR3 totals 15 residues.

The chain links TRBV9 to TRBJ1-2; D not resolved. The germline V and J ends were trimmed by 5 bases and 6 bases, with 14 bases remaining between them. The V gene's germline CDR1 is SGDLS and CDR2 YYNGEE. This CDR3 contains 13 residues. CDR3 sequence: CASRGYGPDGYTF. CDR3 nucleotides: TGTGCCAGCAGGGGGTATGGACCTGATGGCTACACCTTC. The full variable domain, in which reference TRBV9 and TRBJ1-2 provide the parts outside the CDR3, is DSGVTQTPKHLITATGQRVTLRCSPRSGDLSVYWYQQSLDQGLQFLIQYYNGEERAKGNILERFSAQQFPDLHSELNLSSLELGDSALYFCASRGYGPDGYTFGSGTRLTVV.

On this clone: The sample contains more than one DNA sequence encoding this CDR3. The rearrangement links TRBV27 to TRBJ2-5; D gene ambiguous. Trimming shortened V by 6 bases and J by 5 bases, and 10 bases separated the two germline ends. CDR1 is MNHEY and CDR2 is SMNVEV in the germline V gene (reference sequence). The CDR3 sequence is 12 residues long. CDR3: CASSSYGETQYF. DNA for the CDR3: TGTGCCAGCAGCTCTTATGGGGAGACCCAGTACTTC.

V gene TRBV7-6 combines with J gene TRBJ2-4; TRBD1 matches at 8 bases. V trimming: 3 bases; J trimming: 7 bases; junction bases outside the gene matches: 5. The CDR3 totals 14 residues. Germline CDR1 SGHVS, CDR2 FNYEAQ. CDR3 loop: CASSLGTGGNIQYF. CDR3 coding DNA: TGTGCCAGCAGCTTGGGGACAGGAGGGAACATTCAGTACTTC.

DNA for the CDR3: TGTGCCAGCAGGCCGGCAGGGTCGCCCACTGAAGCTTTCTTT. It yields the protein CASRPAGSPTEAFF. This chain connects TRBV7-9 to TRBJ1-1; D is perhaps TRBD1 (5 bases). Germline CDR1 SEHNR, CDR2 FQNEAQ (reference sequence). V shed 6 bases and J shed 4 bases, with 15 bases lying between them. CDR3 length: 14 residues.

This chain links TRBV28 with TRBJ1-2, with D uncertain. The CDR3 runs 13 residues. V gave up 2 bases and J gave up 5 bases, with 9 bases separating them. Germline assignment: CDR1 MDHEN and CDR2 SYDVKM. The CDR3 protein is CASSLNRGYGYTF. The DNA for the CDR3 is TGTGCCAGCAGTTTAAACAGAGGGTATGGCTACACCTTC.

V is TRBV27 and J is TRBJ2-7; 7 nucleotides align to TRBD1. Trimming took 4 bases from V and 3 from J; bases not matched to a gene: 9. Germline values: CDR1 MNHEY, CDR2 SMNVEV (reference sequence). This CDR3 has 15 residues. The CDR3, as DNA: TGTGCCAGCAGTTCGACAGGGACCCATCTCTACGAGCAGTACTTC. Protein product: CASSSTGTHLYEQYF.

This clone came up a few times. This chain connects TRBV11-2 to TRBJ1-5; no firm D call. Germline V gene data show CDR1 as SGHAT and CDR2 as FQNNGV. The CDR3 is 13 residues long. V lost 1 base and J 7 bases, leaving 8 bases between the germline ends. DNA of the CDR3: TGTGCCAGCAGCTTAGGACCCAAGCAGCCCCAGCATTTT. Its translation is CASSLGPKQPQHF.

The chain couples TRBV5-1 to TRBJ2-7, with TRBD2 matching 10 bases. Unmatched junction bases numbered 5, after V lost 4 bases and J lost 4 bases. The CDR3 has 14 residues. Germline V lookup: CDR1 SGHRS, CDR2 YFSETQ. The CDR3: CASSAGLAVYEQYF. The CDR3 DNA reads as TGCGCCAGCAGCGCCGGACTAGCGGTGTACGAGCAGTACTTC.

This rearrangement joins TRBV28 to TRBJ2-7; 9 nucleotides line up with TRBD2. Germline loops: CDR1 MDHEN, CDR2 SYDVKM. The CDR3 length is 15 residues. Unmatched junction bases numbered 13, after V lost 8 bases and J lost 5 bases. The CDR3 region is CASRLGAGGLDEQYF. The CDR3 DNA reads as TGTGCCAGCCGTCTTGGGGCGGGAGGGCTCGACGAGCAGTACTTC. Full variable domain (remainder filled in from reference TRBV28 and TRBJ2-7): DVKVTQSSRYLVKRTGEKVFLECVQDMDHENMFWYRQDPGLGLRLIYFSYDVKMKEKGDIPEGYSVSREKKERFSLILESASTNQTSMYLCASRLGAGGLDEQYFGPGTRLTVT.